The entry below gives a single TCR beta chain sequence along with its context. Trimming removed 7 bases from V and 3 bases from J; junction bases left unmatched: 8. The CDR3 runs 14 residues. Germline-derived CDR1 and CDR2 are MDHEN and SYDVKM. In the original processing: Amplification of reference gene primers provided the estimated nucleated cell counts. Generated by immunoSEQ multiplex PCR, the TCRdb table keeps only in-frame clones and is missing some. Clonal size and the V and J genes are those of that table, whereas D and trimming came from the DNA. The table has about 210,000 clones, almost 85% seen once. The data belong to a study of blood T cell repertoires in COVID-19. Study-wide context: COVID-19 samples, acute and convalescent, were from the United States, Italy and Spain. From T cells, B-cell-depleted T cells, or PBMCs came the material, which was cDNA or gDNA.

The V and J genes are TRBV28 and TRBJ2-5; 7 positions agree with TRBD1. This clonotype was sampled from a woman aged 50 to 60 with active or convalescent COVID-19. The sequencing input was peripheral blood. CDR3 loop: CASTPTGREETQYF. CDR3 nucleotides: TGTGCCAGCACACCGACAGGGCGGGAAGAGACCCAGTACTTC.